Listed here are 28 T cell receptor beta chains from one sample, sequenced in a study of cytomegalovirus exposure and HLA in healthy donors. It was with 60 Vbeta and 13 Jbeta primers that the PCR ran. Profiling relied on immunoSEQ multiplex PCR, and the TCRdb table lists in-frame clones only, not all of them. The sample contains over 150,000 clones, more than 60% of which appear only once. Sequenced material: PBMCs. The origin of the receptors is a male donor in good health and CMV-seronegative.

The rearrangement joins TRBV6-1 to TRBJ1-2; D is possibly TRBD1 (6 bases). The CDR3 has 13 amino acids. Trimming took off 1 base at V and 8 bases at J, with 11 bases between the two ends. From germline, CDR1 is MNHNS and CDR2 SASEGT. CDR3 coding DNA: TGTGCCAGCAGTGAAGAGGGACACGAAGGCTACACCTTC. Protein: CASSEEGHEGYTF.

The rearrangement uses TRBV5-1 and TRBJ2-7; TRBD2 matches 8 bases. Germline V gene lookup returns CDR1 SGHRS and CDR2 YFSETQ. There are 14 residues in the CDR3. V dropped 0 bases and J dropped 6; count of bases not matched to a gene: 5. The CDR3 sequence is CASSLDSGIPEQYF. The CDR3 DNA reads TGCGCCAGCAGCTTGGATAGCGGGATACCCGAGCAGTACTTC.

This chain joins TRBV5-1 and TRBJ1-6, with D possibly TRBD1 on 5 matching bases. The CDR3 sequence is 13 residues long. V was trimmed by 0 bases and J by 8 bases, leaving 6 bases between them. Germline V CDR1 and CDR2: SGHRS, YFSETQ. The CDR3 DNA sequence: TGCGCCAGCAGCTTGGCGGGGGATTCACCCCTCCACTTT. Its protein is CASSLAGDSPLHF.

This sequence joins TRBV7-3 and TRBJ2-3; 7 bases are a match to TRBD2. The CDR3 length is 17 residues. The ends lost 4 bases at V and 3 bases at J; junction bases unmatched: 13. The germline CDR1 and CDR2 sequences are SGHTA and FQGTGA. The CDR3 bases are TGTGCCAGCAGCTCAGGTCGTGCGGGAGTGAAGACAGATACGCAGTATTTT. As protein: CASSSGRAGVKTDTQYF.

This sequence joins TRBV5-1 and TRBJ2-7; 7 bases line up with TRBD1. V lost 2 bases and J lost 6; bases outside the gene matches: 2. The germline V gene has CDR1 SGHRS and CDR2 YFSETQ. This CDR3 has 12 residues. The CDR3 region is CASSFPGGEQYF. In DNA, the CDR3 is TGCGCCAGCAGCTTCCCAGGGGGCGAGCAGTACTTC.

J is TRBJ1-1 and V is TRBV18, with D tentatively TRBD1 (5 bases). V dropped 5 bases and J dropped 3 bases, with 22 bases sitting between them. The V gene's germline CDR1 is KGHSH and CDR2 LQKENI. This CDR3 region has 17 residues. CDR3 residues: CASSSTDRVKMDTEAFF. CDR3 coding DNA: TGTGCCAGCTCATCGACAGACAGAGTGAAGATGGACACTGAAGCTTTCTTT.

The chain has TRBV27 and TRBJ2-7, with D possibly matching TRBD2 (5 bases). This CDR3 is 14 amino acids long. V lost 6 bases and J 0 bases, leaving 12 bases between the germline ends. Per germline, CDR1 MNHEY and CDR2 SMNVEV (reference sequence). The CDR3 coding sequence is TGTGCCAGCAGCTTCCGACTAAACTCCTACGAGCAGTACTTC. Translating it yields CASSFRLNSYEQYF.

The chain joins TRBV7-2 to TRBJ2-2, with D possibly matching TRBD2 (7 bases). CDR1 and CDR2 from the germline V gene are SGHTA and FQGNSA. Trimming shortened V by 3 bases and J by 7 bases, and 15 bases separated the two germline ends. The CDR3 totals 15 residues. Written as DNA, the CDR3 is TGTGCCAGCAGCTTGCGGCAGGGGAGGGTCGGGGAGCTGTTTTTT. Amino acids: CASSLRQGRVGELFF.

The chain has TRBV19 and TRBJ1-2; D uncertain. The CDR3 contains 14 residues. Germline assignment: CDR1 LNHDA and CDR2 SQIVND (reference sequence). Trimming removed 4 bases from V and 7 bases from J, with 16 bases in between. CDR3 loop: CASSTRDTLRGYTF. The DNA of the CDR3 is TGTGCCAGTAGTACGAGAGACACGCTCCGTGGCTACACCTTC.

The rearrangement links TRBV7-6 to TRBJ2-1; a possible D gene is TRBD1 (5 bases). Trimming took 2 bases from V and 6 from J, leaving 5 bases between them. The germline CDR1 and CDR2 sequences are SGHVS and FNYEAQ. The CDR3 runs 12 residues. For the CDR3, the DNA is TGTGCCAGCAGCTTAAGGGGCAATGAGCAGTTCTTC. As protein: CASSLRGNEQFF.

This clone was seen only a few times. The gene calls are TRBV29-1 and TRBJ1-2; 7 nucleotides align to TRBD1. The CDR3 contains 12 residues. CDR1 and CDR2 (germline): SQVTM, ANQGSEA. Trimming at V came to 3 bases and at J to 3 bases, leaving 1 base not matched to a gene. CDR3 bases: TGCAGCGTTGAGACAGGGCACTATGGCTACACCTTC. Translation: CSVETGHYGYTF.

J is TRBJ1-1 and V is TRBV29-1, with D maybe TRBD1 (5 bases). The germline gives CDR1 SQVTM, CDR2 ANQGSEA. V was shortened by 7 bases and J by 6 bases, with 12 bases between the two germline ends. The CDR3 spans 11 residues. As DNA, the CDR3 is TGCAGCGCAGGGCCCTCCGCTGAAGCTTTCTTT. Amino acids: CSAGPSAEAFF.

The chain carries TRBV6-6 and TRBJ1-3, with D perhaps matching TRBD1 (5 bases). The V gene lost 5 bases and the J gene lost 0 bases, with 8 bases spanning the gap. Germline CDR1 is MNHNY and CDR2 is SVGAGI (reference sequence). The CDR3 consists of 14 residues. The CDR3: CASSTTASGNTIYF. CDR3 coding DNA: TGTGCCAGCAGTACGACAGCCTCTGGAAACACCATATATTTT.

There are a few counts of this clone. The V call is TRBV4-3, the J call TRBJ2-2; TRBD1 agrees at 9 bases. CDR1 LGHNA and CDR2 YSLEER come from the germline V gene. This CDR3 spans 17 amino acids. V shed 0 bases and J 5 bases; nucleotides not matched to a gene: 7. The CDR3 loop is CASSQELDRGRTGELFF. In nucleotides, the CDR3 is TGCGCCAGCAGCCAAGAGCTCGACAGGGGGAGAACCGGGGAGCTGTTTTTT.

The chain employs TRBV9 and TRBJ1-2; D may be TRBD1 (6 bases). The length of the CDR3 is 14 residues. The V gene's germline CDR1 is SGDLS and CDR2 YYNGEE. The V end lost 2 bases, the J end lost 2 bases, and 10 bases lay between the germline ends. CDR3 region: CASSVTGTNYGYTF. The CDR3 DNA sequence: TGTGCCAGCAGCGTGACTGGGACAAACTATGGCTACACCTTC.

The rearrangement uses TRBV29-1 and TRBJ2-2, with a tentative D call TRBD1 (5 bases). This CDR3 has 14 residues. V shed 3 bases and J shed 5 bases, with 13 bases lying between them. Germline V gene data show CDR1 as SQVTM and CDR2 as ANQGSEA. CDR3 loop: CSVELGRRTGELFF. The CDR3 DNA sequence: TGCAGCGTTGAGCTGGGGCGACGAACCGGGGAGCTGTTTTTT.

The J gene is TRBJ1-1, the V gene TRBV19, with a possible D match to TRBD1 (5 bases). Trimming cost V 10 bases and J 1 base, with 10 bases left between them. The CDR3 covers 12 residues. CDR1 is LNHDA, CDR2 SQIVND, per germline (reference sequence). The CDR3 nucleotides read TGTGCCACCCTTCAGGGGAACACTGAAGCTTTCTTT. It translates to CATLQGNTEAFF.

The rearrangement joins TRBV6-5 to TRBJ1-5; D is uncertain. Germline loops: CDR1 MNHEY, CDR2 SVGAGI. Trimming removed 2 bases at V and 3 bases at J, with 5 bases between. This CDR3 has 13 residues. This CDR3 is CASSYRDNQPQHF. CDR3 nucleotides: TGTGCCAGCAGTTACCGGGACAATCAGCCCCAGCATTTT.

This sequence joins TRBV6-6 and TRBJ2-7; TRBD1 is a possible D gene (6 bases). Trimming took 7 bases from V and 4 from J, leaving 14 bases between them. This CDR3 comprises 13 residues. Per the germline V gene, CDR1 is MNHNY and CDR2 is SVGAGI (reference sequence). The DNA of the CDR3 is TGTGCCAGCATGGCAGGGGACGATTACGAGCAGTACTTC. Translation gives CASMAGDDYEQYF.

This chain joins TRBV5-1 and TRBJ1-1; D may be TRBD1 (6 bases). The CDR3 is 15 residues long. Germline V gene sequence: CDR1 SGHRS, CDR2 YFSETQ. V lost 4 bases and J 5 bases, leaving 18 bases between the germline ends. The CDR3 spells CASSVRAGAETEAFF. The CDR3 DNA sequence: TGCGCCAGCAGCGTCCGCGCGGGGGCGGAAACTGAAGCTTTCTTT.

V usage is TRBV30 and J usage is TRBJ2-3; D is undetermined. Germline-derived CDR1 and CDR2 are GTSNPN and SVGIG (reference sequence). The CDR3 contains 16 residues. The ends were cut back, 2 bases at V and 1 base at J, with 16 bases in the middle. CDR3 DNA sequence: TGTGCCTGGAGTCCGGAGTCGGAGTGGGGCACAGATACGCAGTATTTT. Its translation: CAWSPESEWGTDTQYF.

J is TRBJ2-1 and V is TRBV6-5; 13 bases agree with TRBD2. V shed 2 bases, J shed 9 bases, and the junction held 7 bases outside the gene matches. Germline loops: CDR1 MNHEY, CDR2 SVGAGI. The CDR3 contains 16 residues. In DNA form, the CDR3 reads TGTGCCAGCAGTTACACGACTAGCGGGGGGCGGGGTGAGCAGTTCTTC. Translating it yields CASSYTTSGGRGEQFF.

The gene calls are TRBV5-1 and TRBJ1-4, with a tentative D call TRBD1 (6 bases). The V gene's germline CDR1 is SGHRS and CDR2 YFSETQ. This CDR3 is 14 amino acids long. V lost 4 bases, J lost 8 bases, and 15 bases lay in between. The CDR3: CASSPGHREEKLFF. The CDR3 DNA reads TGCGCCAGCAGCCCGGGACATCGGGAAGAAAAACTGTTTTTT.

V usage is TRBV28 and J usage is TRBJ2-7; no firm D call. Germline CDR1 is MDHEN and CDR2 is SYDVKM. V was shortened by 7 bases and J by 6 bases, with 10 bases between the two germline ends. The CDR3 is made up of 11 amino acids. The CDR3 DNA sequence: TGTGCCAGCACTAAAAAGAGCGAGCAGTACTTC. It codes for CASTKKSEQYF.

This rearrangement joins TRBV7-2 to TRBJ1-5; unclear D gene. The CDR3 runs 14 residues. CDR1 and CDR2 from the germline V gene are SGHTA and FQGNSA. V gave up 0 bases and J gave up 7 bases, with 10 bases separating them. The CDR3 bases are TGTGCCAGCAGCTTAGCGTCCGCGGGGCAGCCCCAGCATTTT. Residues: CASSLASAGQPQHF.

Turning to this clone: One end of the junction is discordant with germline, which a read error may explain. This chain uses TRBV6-6 with TRBJ2-5, with D maybe TRBD1 (5 bases). CDR3 length equals 14 residues. The germline gives CDR1 MNHNY, CDR2 SVGAGI (reference sequence). CDR3 in amino acids: CASNYSQGRETQYF. As DNA, the CDR3 is TGTGCCAGCAATTACTCCCAGGGTCGGGAGACCCAGTACTTC.

The genes are TRBV7-2 and TRBJ2-7, with 7 bases aligning to TRBD2. The length of the CDR3 is 14 residues. V was clipped by 7 bases and J by 5 bases; unmatched bases: 11. The germline V gene has CDR1 SGHTA and CDR2 FQGNSA. DNA of the CDR3: TGTGCCAGCAACAATTGGGGGAGGGCTGACGAGCAGTACTTC. It specifies CASNNWGRADEQYF.

The chain joins TRBV29-1 to TRBJ2-5, with D possibly TRBD1 on 6 matching bases. Germline V CDR1 and CDR2: SQVTM, ANQGSEA. Trimming shortened V by 7 bases and J by 5 bases, and 20 bases separated the two germline ends. The CDR3 extends over 14 amino acids. CDR3 DNA: TGCAGCGATGCCAATGCAGGGGTCCGTGAGACCCAGTACTTC. Protein sequence: CSDANAGVRETQYF.